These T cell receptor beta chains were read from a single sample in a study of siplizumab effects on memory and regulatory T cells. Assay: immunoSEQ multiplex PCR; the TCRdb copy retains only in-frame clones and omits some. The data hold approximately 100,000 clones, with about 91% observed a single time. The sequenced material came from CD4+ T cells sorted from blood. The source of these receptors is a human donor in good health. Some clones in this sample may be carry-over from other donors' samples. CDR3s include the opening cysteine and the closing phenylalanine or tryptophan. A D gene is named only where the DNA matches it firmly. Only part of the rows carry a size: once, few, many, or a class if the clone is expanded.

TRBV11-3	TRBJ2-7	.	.	TGTGCCAGCAGCAATATCTACGAGCAGTACTTC	CASSNIYEQYF
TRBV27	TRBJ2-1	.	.	TGTGCCAGCAGTTTATATGGAATCTTC	CASSLYGIF
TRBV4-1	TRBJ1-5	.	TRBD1	TGCGCCAGCAGCCGGACGGGACAGGGAAAAGATCAGCCCCAGCATTTT	CASSRTGQGKDQPQHF
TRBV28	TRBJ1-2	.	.	TGTGCCAGCAGTCCCACTGAGAGGCTTGACTATGGCTACACCTTC	CASSPTERLDYGYTF
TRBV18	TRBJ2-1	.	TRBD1	TGTGCCAGTTACGGGACAGGGGGGAATGAGCAGTTCTTC	CASYGTGGNEQFF
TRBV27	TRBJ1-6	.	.	TGTGCCAGCAGTGTTAGCTCCTTCGGTTCACCCCTCCACTTT	CASSVSSFGSPLHF
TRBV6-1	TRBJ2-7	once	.	TGTGCCAGCACCAACGGAAATGGACTCCGCTACGAGCAGTACTTC	CASTNGNGLRYEQYF
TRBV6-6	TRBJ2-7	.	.	TGTGCCAGCAGTTACTCGTGGACTGGGGACTACGAGCAGTACTTC	CASSYSWTGDYEQYF
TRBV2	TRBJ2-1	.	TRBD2	TGTGCCAGCAGCACATTAGCGGGAGCCTACAATGAGCAGTTCTTC	CASSTLAGAYNEQFF
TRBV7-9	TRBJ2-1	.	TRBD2	TGTGCCAGCAGCTTAGGGTTAGCGGGGTCTAACAATGAGCAGTTCTTC	CASSLGLAGSNNEQFF
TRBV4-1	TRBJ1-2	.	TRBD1	TGCGCCAGCAGCCAACCGGGACAGAGACTTTATGGCTACACCTTC	CASSQPGQRLYGYTF
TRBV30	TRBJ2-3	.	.	TGTGCCTGGAAGGGGGGAGGGCCCACAGATACGCAGTATTTT	CAWKGGGPTDTQYF
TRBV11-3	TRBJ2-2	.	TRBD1	TGTGCCAGCAGCTTAGACAGGGGGCGAGAGCTGTTTTTT	CASSLDRGRELFF
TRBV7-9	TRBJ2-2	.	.	TGTGCCAGCAGCCAAGGAGGCGGGAACACCGGGGAGCTGTTTTTT	CASSQGGGNTGELFF
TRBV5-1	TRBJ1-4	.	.	TGCGCCAGCAGCCCCTCGGCATCAACTAATGAAAAACTGTTTTTT	CASSPSASTNEKLFF
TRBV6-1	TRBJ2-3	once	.	TGTGCCAGCAGGCTAGGAGGGTCCGGGGATACGCAGTATTTT	CASRLGGSGDTQYF
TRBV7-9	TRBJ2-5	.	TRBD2	TGTGCCAGCAGCCCCTGGACTAGCGGGAGCCAAGAGACCCAGTACTTC	CASSPWTSGSQETQYF
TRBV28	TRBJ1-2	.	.	TGTGCCAGCAGTTTCCCCAAGGGTGGGACCTATGGCTACACCTTC	CASSFPKGGTYGYTF
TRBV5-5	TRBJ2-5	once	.	TGTGCCAGCAGCCTATTACCGGGAGCGCAAGAGACCCAGTACTTC	CASSLLPGAQETQYF
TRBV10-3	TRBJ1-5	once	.	TGTGCCATCAGCCGGGACCCTAGCAATCAGCCCCAGCATTTT	CAISRDPSNQPQHF
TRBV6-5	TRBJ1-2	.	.	TGTGCCAGCAGCGAAAACTATGGCTACACCTTC	CASSENYGYTF
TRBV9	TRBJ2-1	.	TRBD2	TGTGCCAGCAGCGTAGGGTTAGGTAGCGGGACTTACAATGAGCAGTTCTTC	CASSVGLGSGTYNEQFF
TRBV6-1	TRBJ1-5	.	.	TGTGCCAGCAGCCGGACGGCGCGTCAGCCCCAGCATTTT	CASSRTARQPQHF
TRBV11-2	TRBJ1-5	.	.	TGTGCCAGCAGCCGCTTTGGAAGCAATCAGCCCCAGCATTTT	CASSRFGSNQPQHF
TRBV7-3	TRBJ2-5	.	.	TGTGCCAGCAGCTGGACACCAGATCAAGAGACCCAGTACTTC	CASSWTPDQETQYF
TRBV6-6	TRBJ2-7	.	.	TGTGCCAGCAGTTACTCCAAGTCGGGGGGCAACTACGAGCAGTACTTC	CASSYSKSGGNYEQYF
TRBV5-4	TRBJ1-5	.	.	TGTGCCAGCAGCTTAGGAGGGATGGGAAGCAATCAGCCCCAGCATTTT	CASSLGGMGSNQPQHF
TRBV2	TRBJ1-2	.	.	TGTGCCAGCAGAAAAGAGACACCTTATGGCTACACCTTC	CASRKETPYGYTF
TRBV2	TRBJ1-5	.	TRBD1	TGTGCCAGCACCACAGGGGGCCTGAGCAATCAGCCCCAGCATTTT	CASTTGGLSNQPQHF
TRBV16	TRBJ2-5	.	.	TGTGCCAGCAGCCAATCGGCCTACAGGGAGAAGGAGACCCAGTACTTC	CASSQSAYREKETQYF
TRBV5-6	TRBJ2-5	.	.	TGTGCCAGCAGCTTGGGGGCAGCGAGGGAGACCCAGTACTTC	CASSLGAARETQYF
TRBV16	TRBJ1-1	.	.	TGTGCCAGCAGCCAATCCCGGAACACTGAAGCTTTCTTT	CASSQSRNTEAFF
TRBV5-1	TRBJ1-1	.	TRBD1	TGCGCCAGCAGCTGGGGGACAGGGGTGGACACTGAAGCTTTCTTT	CASSWGTGVDTEAFF
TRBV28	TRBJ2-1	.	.	TGTGCCAGCAGTTTATTAGATTCTTTCTACAATGAGCAGTTCTTC	CASSLLDSFYNEQFF
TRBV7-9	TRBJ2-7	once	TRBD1	TGTGCCAGCAGCTTAGTTTCAGGGGGAATCCACGAGCAGTACTTC	CASSLVSGGIHEQYF
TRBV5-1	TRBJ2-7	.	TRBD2	TGCGCCAGCAGCCCTGTGGGACTAGCGGGAGTTGGTGAGCAGTACTTC	CASSPVGLAGVGEQYF
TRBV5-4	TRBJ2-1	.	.	TGTGCCAGCAGCTTGGGGACGGGGAGTTCCAATGAGCAGTTCTTC	CASSLGTGSSNEQFF
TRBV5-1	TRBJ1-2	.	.	TGCGCCAGCAGCCGATCCGGGACGAGCGATGAGTGGGGCTACACCTTC	CASSRSGTSDEWGYTF
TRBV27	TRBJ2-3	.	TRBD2	TGTGCCAGCGTATCCGTAGCGGGAGTGATGAGTTTGACAGATACGCAGTATTTT	CASVSVAGVMSLTDTQYF
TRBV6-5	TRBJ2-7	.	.	TGTGCCAGCAGTTACTTCCAGGGGGGTATTGGTGAGCAGTACTTC	CASSYFQGGIGEQYF
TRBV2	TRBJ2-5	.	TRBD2	TGTGCCAGCAGTGTCATAATGGGGGGGGGAAGAGAGCCCCAGTACTTC	CASSVIMGGGREPQYF
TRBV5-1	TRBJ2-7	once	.	TGCGCCAGCAGCTTGGAGGATTGGTCCTACGAGCAGTACTTC	CASSLEDWSYEQYF
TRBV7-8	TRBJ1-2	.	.	TGTGCCAGCAGCCCGGGGACGGGTGATTATGGCTACACCTTC	CASSPGTGDYGYTF
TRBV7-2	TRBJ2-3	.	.	TGTGCCAGCAGCGAGGGACAACGGATGGCAGATACGCAGTATTTT	CASSEGQRMADTQYF
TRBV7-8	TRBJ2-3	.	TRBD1	TGTGCCAGCAGCTTAAAAGACAGGGGGATCACAGATACGCAGTATTTT	CASSLKDRGITDTQYF
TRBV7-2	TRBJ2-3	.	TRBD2	TGTGCCAGCAGCTTAGGGCAACTAGCGGGGGGCCTCACAGATACGCAGTATTTT	CASSLGQLAGGLTDTQYF
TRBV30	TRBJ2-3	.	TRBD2	TGTGCCTGGAGGGGACTAGGGCCAGATACGCAGTATTTT	CAWRGLGPDTQYF
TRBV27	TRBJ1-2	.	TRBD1	TGTGCCAGCAGTTTATCCCCAGGGGGGGCGATTGGCTACACCTTC	CASSLSPGGAIGYTF
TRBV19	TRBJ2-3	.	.	TGTGCCAGTAGTAGGGGGGTCACAGATACGCAGTATTTT	CASSRGVTDTQYF
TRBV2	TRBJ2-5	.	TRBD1	TGTGCCAGCAGTACGGGACAGGCCCAGTACTTC	CASSTGQAQYF
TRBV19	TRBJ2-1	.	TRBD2	TGTGCCAGTAGTCCCAGGACTAGTATGGGATCCTTATACAATGAGCAGTTCTTC	CASSPRTSMGSLYNEQFF
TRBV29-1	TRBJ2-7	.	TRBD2	TGCAGCGTGGGGACTAGCGGAGGGGGGGAGCAGTACTTC	CSVGTSGGGEQYF
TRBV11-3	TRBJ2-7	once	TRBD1	TGTGCCAGCAGCTTAGGAGGGACAGGGACCTACGAGCAGTACTTC	CASSLGGTGTYEQYF
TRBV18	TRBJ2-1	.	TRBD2	TGTGCCAGCTCACCCGGGACTAGCGGGAAGAATGAGCAGTTCTTC	CASSPGTSGKNEQFF
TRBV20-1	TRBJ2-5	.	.	TGCAGTGCTAACAGTGGGGAGACCCAGTACTTC	CSANSGETQYF
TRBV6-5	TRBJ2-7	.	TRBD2	TGTGCCAGCAGTTACGTGCGGGAGGCCTACGAGCAGTACTTC	CASSYVREAYEQYF
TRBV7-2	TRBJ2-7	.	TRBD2	TGTGCCAGCAGTGTAAGGACTAGCGGGAGCCGAGAGCAGTACTTC	CASSVRTSGSREQYF